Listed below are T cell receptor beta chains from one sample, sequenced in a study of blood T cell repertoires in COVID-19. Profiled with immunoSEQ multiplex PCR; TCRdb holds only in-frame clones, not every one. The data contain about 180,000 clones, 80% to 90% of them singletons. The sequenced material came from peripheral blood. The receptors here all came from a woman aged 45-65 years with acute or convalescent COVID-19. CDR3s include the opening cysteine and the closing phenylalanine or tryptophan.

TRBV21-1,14,CASEGQSLSYEQYF
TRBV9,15,CASSVAQVANNEQFF
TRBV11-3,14,CASSLDWGLVGYTF
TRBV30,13,CAWGRDRNYGYTF
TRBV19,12,CASSKTGGGYTF
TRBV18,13,CASSPMGLEKLFF
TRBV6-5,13,CATGTGTPYGYTF
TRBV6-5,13,CASSYLGTEPHTF
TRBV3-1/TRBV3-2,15,CASSQEPGVLGGYTF
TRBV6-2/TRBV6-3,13,CASSTGYIGGYTF
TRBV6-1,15,CASSDPTGPNYGYTF
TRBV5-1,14,CASSLIQGGETQYF
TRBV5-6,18,CASSLDLDRGGSYNEQFF
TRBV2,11,CASDGGSMAFF
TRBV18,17,CASSPASAGGRSDTQYF
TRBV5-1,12,CASRDSEETQYF
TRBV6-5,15,CASSLRDRGLEEQYF
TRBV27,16,CASSALGRGRIYEQYF
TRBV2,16,CASTEGDLVDGETQYF
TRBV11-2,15,CASSFGTSGSREQYF
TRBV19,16,CASSTQGSRGNQPQHF
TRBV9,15,CASSVSAVGDYGYTF
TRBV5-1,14,CASSLGQGWNEQFF
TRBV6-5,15,CASSRQGGPTDTQYF
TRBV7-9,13,CASSLGTAYEQYF
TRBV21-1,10,CASSPGPIYF
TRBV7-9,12,CASWDRQETQYF
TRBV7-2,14,CASSLGQGTGELFF
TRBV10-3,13,CAISEGSLEAQHF
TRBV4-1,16,CASSQDGAGTSYEQYF
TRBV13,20,CASSSRKASGSRSSYNEQFF
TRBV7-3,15,CASSPQGPIPDTQYF
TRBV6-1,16,CASSDTGTGFDYGYTF
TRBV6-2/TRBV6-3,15,CASSYLGVQNTEAFF
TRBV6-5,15,CASTGTVRNTGELFF
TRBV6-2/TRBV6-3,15,CASSYGPSGTYEQYF
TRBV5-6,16,CASSFRLSSYNSPLHF
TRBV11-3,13,CASSPDRGLGYTF
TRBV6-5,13,CASRQGGSYEQYF